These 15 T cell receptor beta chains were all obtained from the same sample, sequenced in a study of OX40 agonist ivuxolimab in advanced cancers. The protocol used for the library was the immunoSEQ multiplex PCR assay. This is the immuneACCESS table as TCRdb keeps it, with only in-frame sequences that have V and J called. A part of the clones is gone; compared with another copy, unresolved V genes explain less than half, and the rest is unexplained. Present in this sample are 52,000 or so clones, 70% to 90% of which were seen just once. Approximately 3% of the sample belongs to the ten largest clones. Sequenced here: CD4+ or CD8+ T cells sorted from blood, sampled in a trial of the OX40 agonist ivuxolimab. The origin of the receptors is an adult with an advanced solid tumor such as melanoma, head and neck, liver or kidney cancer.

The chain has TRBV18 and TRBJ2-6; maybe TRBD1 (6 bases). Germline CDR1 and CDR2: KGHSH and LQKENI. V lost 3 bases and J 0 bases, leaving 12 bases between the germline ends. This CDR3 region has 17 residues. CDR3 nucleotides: TGTGCCAGCTCACCGGCCAGGGGAAACTCTGGGGCCAACGTCCTGACTTTC. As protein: CASSPARGNSGANVLTF. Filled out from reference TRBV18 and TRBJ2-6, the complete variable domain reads NAGVMQNPRHLVRRRGQEARLRCSPMKGHSHVYWYRQLPEEGLKFMVYLQKENIIDESGMPKERFSAEFPKEGPSILRIQQVVRGDSAAYFCASSPARGNSGANVLTFGAGSRLTVL.

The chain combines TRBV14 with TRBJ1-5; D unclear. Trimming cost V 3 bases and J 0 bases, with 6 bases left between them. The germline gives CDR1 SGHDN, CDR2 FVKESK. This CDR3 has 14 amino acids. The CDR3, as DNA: TGTGCCAGCAGCCAGGGGAGTAGCAATCAGCCCCAGCATTTT. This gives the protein CASSQGSSNQPQHF.

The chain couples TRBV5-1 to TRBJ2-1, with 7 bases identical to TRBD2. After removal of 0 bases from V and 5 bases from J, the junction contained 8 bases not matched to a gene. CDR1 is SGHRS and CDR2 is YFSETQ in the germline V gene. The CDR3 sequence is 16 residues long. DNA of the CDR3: TGCGCCAGCAGCTTGGTCTACGGGAGGATGGACAATGAGCAGTTCTTC. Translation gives CASSLVYGRMDNEQFF.

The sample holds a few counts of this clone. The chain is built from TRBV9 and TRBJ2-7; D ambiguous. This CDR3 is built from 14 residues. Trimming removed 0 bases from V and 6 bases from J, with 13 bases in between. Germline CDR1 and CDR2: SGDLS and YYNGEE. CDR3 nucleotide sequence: TGTGCCAGCAGCGTAGAGCCGATAATAGGCGAGCAGTACTTC. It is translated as CASSVEPIIGEQYF.

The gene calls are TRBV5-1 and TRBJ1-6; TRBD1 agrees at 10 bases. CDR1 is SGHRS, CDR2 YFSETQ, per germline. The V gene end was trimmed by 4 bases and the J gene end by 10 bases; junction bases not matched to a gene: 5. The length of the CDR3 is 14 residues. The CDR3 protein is CASSGGQGNSPLHF. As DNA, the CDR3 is TGCGCCAGCAGCGGGGGACAGGGGAACTCACCCCTCCACTTT.

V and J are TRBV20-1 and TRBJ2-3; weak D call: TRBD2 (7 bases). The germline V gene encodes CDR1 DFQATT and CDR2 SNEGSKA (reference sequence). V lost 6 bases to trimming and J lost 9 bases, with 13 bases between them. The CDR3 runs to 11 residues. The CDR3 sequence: CSAGRGDTQYF. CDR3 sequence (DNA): TGCAGTGCAGGGAGGGGGGACACGCAGTATTTT.

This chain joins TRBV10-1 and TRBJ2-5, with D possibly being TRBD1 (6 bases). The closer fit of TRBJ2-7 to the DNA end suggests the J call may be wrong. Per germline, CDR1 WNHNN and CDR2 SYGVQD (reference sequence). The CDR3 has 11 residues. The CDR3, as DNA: TGCGCCAGCAGTAGGGGGTACGAGCAGTACTTC. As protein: CASSRGYEQYF.

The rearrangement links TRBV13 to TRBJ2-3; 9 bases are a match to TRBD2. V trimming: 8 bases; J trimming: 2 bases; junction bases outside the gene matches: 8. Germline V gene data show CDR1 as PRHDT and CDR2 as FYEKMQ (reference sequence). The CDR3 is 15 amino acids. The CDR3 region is CASRLAGLHTDTQYF. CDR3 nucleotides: TGTGCCAGCCGGCTAGCGGGACTTCACACAGATACGCAGTATTTT.

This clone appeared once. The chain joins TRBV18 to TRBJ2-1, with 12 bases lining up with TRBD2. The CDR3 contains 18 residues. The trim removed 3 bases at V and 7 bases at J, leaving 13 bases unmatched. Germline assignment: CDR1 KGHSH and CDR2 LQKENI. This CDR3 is CASSPPGLAGGRLNEQFF. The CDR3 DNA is TGTGCCAGCTCACCTCCCGGGCTAGCGGGGGGGCGATTGAATGAGCAGTTCTTC.

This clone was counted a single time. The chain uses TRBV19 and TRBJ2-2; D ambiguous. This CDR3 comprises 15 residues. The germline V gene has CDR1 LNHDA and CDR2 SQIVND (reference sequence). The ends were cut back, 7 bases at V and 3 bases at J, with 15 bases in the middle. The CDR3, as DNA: TGTGCCAGTAAAAAGCCTCCCCACCACACCGGGGAGCTGTTTTTT. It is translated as CASKKPPHHTGELFF.

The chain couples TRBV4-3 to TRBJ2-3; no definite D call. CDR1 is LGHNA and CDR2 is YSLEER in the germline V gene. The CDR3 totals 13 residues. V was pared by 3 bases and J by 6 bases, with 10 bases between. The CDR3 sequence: CASSQHPVDTQYF. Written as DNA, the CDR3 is TGCGCCAGCAGCCAGCACCCCGTCGATACGCAGTATTTT.

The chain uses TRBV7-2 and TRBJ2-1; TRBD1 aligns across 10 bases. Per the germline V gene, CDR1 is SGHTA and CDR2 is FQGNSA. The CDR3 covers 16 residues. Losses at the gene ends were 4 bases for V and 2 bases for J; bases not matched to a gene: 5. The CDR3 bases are TGTGCCAGCAGCTCCCAGGACAGGGGGGCCTACAATGAGCAGTTCTTC. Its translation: CASSSQDRGAYNEQFF.

The CDR3 loop is CASSPTGTGNEKLFF. Written as DNA, the CDR3 is TGTGCCAGCTCACCGACCGGGACAGGGAATGAAAAACTGTTTTTT. The rearrangement uses TRBV18 and TRBJ1-4; TRBD1 agrees at 9 bases. The ends lost 3 bases at V and 5 bases at J; junction bases unmatched: 4. The CDR3 spans 15 residues. In germline, CDR1 is KGHSH, CDR2 LQKENI.

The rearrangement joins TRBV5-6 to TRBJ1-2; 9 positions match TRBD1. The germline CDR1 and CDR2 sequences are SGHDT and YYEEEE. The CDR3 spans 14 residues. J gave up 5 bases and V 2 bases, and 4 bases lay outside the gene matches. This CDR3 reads CASSFIGTGYGYTF. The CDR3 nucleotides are TGTGCCAGCAGCTTTATCGGGACAGGGTATGGCTACACCTTC.

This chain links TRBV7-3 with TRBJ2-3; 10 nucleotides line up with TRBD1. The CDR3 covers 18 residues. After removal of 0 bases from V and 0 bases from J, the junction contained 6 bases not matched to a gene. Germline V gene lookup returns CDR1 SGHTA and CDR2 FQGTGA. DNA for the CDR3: TGTGCCAGCAGCTTAACAGGGGACAGGGGAAGTAGCACAGATACGCAGTATTTT. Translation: CASSLTGDRGSSTDTQYF.